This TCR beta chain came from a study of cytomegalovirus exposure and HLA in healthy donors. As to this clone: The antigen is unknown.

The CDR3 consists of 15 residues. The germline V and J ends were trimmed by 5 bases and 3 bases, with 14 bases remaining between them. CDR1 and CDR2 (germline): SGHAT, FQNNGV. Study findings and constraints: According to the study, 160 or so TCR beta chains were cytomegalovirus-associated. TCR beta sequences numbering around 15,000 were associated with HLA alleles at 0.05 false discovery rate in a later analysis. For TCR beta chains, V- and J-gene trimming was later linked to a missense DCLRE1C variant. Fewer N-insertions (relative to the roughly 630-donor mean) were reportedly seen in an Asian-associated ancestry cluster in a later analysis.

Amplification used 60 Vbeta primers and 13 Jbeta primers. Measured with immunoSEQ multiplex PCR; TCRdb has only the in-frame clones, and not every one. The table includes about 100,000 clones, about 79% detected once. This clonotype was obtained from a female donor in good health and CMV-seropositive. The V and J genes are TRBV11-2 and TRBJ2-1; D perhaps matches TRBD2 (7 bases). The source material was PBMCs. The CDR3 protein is CASSTGLGGYNEQFF. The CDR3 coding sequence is TGTGCCAGCAGCACCGGACTAGGGGGCTACAATGAGCAGTTCTTC.